This TCR beta chain was sequenced in a study of neurological immune-mediated disorders. The CDR3 contains 15 residues. CDR1 is ENHRY, CDR2 SYGVKD, per germline. V lost 4 bases, J lost 2 bases, and 2 bases stayed unmatched. Over 190 million TCR-beta sequences from 15-18 subjects came out of each sequencing run. Each CDR3 protein gets one entry after TCRdb re-called the 5' RACE reads with MiXCR. The profile shows some 28,000 distinct CDR3 sequences, around 12% of them singletons. Volunteers attending a blood bank in Maryland, USA, served as healthy controls. There are many counts of this clonotype. This TCR was sampled from a man in his sixties in good health. What was sequenced was PBMCs. The chain carries TRBV10-3 and TRBJ1-2; 12 nucleotides agree with TRBD1. The CDR3 loop reads CAISGGQGANYGYTF. The DNA of the CDR3 is TGTGCCATCAGTGGGGGACAGGGGGCAAACTATGGCTACACCTTC.